This entry lists 4 T cell receptor beta chains sequenced from one sample in a study of blood T cell repertoires in COVID-19 (dated by TCRdb to about 2020). To prepare the library, the immunoSEQ multiplex PCR assay was applied. Drawn from immuneACCESS, this table holds only the in-frame rearrangements with V and J called that TCRdb kept. Clones are partly lost; checked studies trace under half to an unresolved V gene and leave the rest unexplained. Here the sample has 200,000 to 250,000 clones; approximately 85% occur a single time. The top ten clones comprise 2% to 3% of the sample. Sample: peripheral blood. Receptors originate from a woman in her seventies with COVID-19, enrolled during active disease.

This clone was detected a few times. This chain connects TRBV5-6 to TRBJ2-5, with a weak D call TRBD1 (6 bases). V gave up 1 base and J gave up 6 bases, with 13 bases separating them. From germline, CDR1 is SGHDT and CDR2 YYEEEE. CDR3 length: 14 amino acids. DNA of the CDR3: TGTGCCAGCAGCTTGTTCCAGGGGCGCCAGACCCAGTACTTC. Protein product: CASSLFQGRQTQYF.

The genes are TRBV19 and TRBJ1-2, with D tentatively TRBD1 (5 bases). In germline, CDR1 is LNHDA, CDR2 SQIVND (reference sequence). This CDR3 region has 15 residues. V was trimmed by 5 bases and J by 8 bases, leaving 21 bases between them. The chain's CDR3 is CASSRRGSGLSGYTF. The CDR3 bases are TGTGCCAGTAGTCGAAGGGGCAGTGGGTTAAGCGGCTACACCTTC. Full variable domain (rest looked up from reference TRBV19 and TRBJ1-2): DGGITQSPKYLFRKEGQNVTLSCEQNLNHDAMYWYRQDPGQGLRLIYYSQIVNDFQKGDIAEGYSVSREKKESFPLTVTSAQKNPTAFYLCASSRRGSGLSGYTFGSGTRLTVV.

This chain joins TRBV19 and TRBJ1-5; a possible D gene is TRBD1 (5 bases). In germline, CDR1 is LNHDA, CDR2 SQIVND (reference sequence). The CDR3 spans 12 residues. The V end lost 8 bases, the J end lost 5 bases, and 10 bases lay between the germline ends. Here the CDR3 DNA reads TGTGCCAGTGGGGCTCAGTATCAGCCCCAGCATTTT. Amino acid sequence: CASGAQYQPQHF.

This chain connects TRBV12-5 to TRBJ1-2; 10 bases map to TRBD1. V dropped 2 bases and J dropped 6; count of bases not matched to a gene: 3. CDR1 is LGHNT and CDR2 is FRNRAP in the germline V gene. The CDR3 sequence is 14 residues long. CDR3 loop: CASGLRQGADGYTF. CDR3 nucleotide sequence: TGTGCTAGTGGTTTGCGACAGGGGGCGGATGGCTACACCTTC.